The 8 T cell receptor beta chains below were found in one sample sequenced in a study of blood T cell repertoires in COVID-19. The data were produced by immunoSEQ multiplex PCR, yet TCRdb's version contains in-frame clones alone and is incomplete. The top ten hold approximately 12% of the sample, which has approximately 290,000 clones, approximately 90% seen once. Sequencing used peripheral blood. These receptors were obtained from an older woman with acute or convalescent COVID-19.

This clone was recorded only once. The chain combines TRBV9 with TRBJ1-1; D is unclear. Trimming stripped 0 bases from V and 1 base from J, with 7 bases between. Germline V lookup: CDR1 SGDLS, CDR2 YYNGEE. The CDR3 extends over 14 amino acids. The CDR3 DNA reads TGTGCCAGCAGCGTAGCTTCAGGGAACACTGAAGCTTTCTTT. Protein product: CASSVASGNTEAFF.

The chain couples TRBV6-4 to TRBJ2-7; D gene uncertain. CDR3 length: 15 residues. The germline V gene has CDR1 MRHNA and CDR2 SNTAGT. V lost 7 bases and J lost 0, with 16 bases in between. The CDR3 coding sequence is TGTGCCAGCACCCGAAGGCAGGCCCCCTCCTACGAGCAGTACTTC. This encodes CASTRRQAPSYEQYF.

J is TRBJ2-2 and V is TRBV5-1; 11 bases are shared with TRBD2. Germline V gives CDR1 SGHRS, CDR2 YFSETQ. With 2 bases clipped from V and 6 bases from J, the junction kept 3 bases outside the gene matches. The CDR3 extends over 15 amino acids. The CDR3 DNA sequence: TGCGCCAGCAGCTTATCTAGCGGGAGGTCCGGGGAGCTGTTTTTT. Translating gives CASSLSSGRSGELFF.

This clone was seen only once. V gene TRBV5-8 combines with J gene TRBJ1-6; D is undetermined. Germline V gene data show CDR1 as SGHTS and CDR2 as YDEGEE. The length of the CDR3 is 15 residues. Trimming took off 4 bases at V and 8 bases at J, with 16 bases between the two ends. In nucleotides, the CDR3 is TGTGCCAGCAGCCTCCTTGAGGCCCAATATTCACCCCTCCACTTT. Its translation is CASSLLEAQYSPLHF.

In DNA form, the CDR3 reads TGTGCCAGCAGCTTGGAAAGGGCGGGACTAGCGGACTACAATGAGCAGTTCTTC. It yields the protein CASSLERAGLADYNEQFF. The chain carries TRBV5-6 and TRBJ2-1; 11 bases line up with TRBD2. V trimming: 0 bases; J trimming: 3 bases; junction bases outside the gene matches: 8. There are 18 residues in the CDR3. Germline CDR1 reads SGHDT; CDR2 reads YYEEEE.

This clone was recorded once. J is TRBJ1-2 and V is TRBV24-1; D gene ambiguous. The CDR3 has 13 residues. Trimming took off 6 bases at V and 4 bases at J, with 11 bases between the two ends. The V gene's germline CDR1 is KGHDR and CDR2 SFDVKD. CDR3 region: CATSSNSFYGYTF. Here the CDR3 DNA reads TGTGCCACCAGTTCAAACAGCTTCTATGGCTACACCTTC.

This clone was recorded once. The chain links TRBV3-1 (or the pseudogene TRBV3-2) to TRBJ2-7; no clear D. Germline V lookup: CDR1 LGHDT, CDR2 YNNKEL (reference sequence). With 0 bases removed from V and 2 bases from J, the gap between germline ends came to 8 bases. CDR3 length: 14 residues. CDR3 in amino acids: CASSQEGLAYEQYF. The CDR3 DNA reads TGTGCCAGCAGCCAAGAGGGCCTTGCCTACGAGCAGTACTTC.

The chain uses TRBV7-9 and TRBJ1-2; D is possibly TRBD1 (6 bases). This CDR3 has 15 amino acids. Germline CDR1 is SEHNR and CDR2 is FQNEAQ (reference sequence). V was clipped by 6 bases and J by 0 bases, with 14 bases between them. CDR3: CASSSGQSANYGYTF. In DNA form, the CDR3 reads TGTGCCAGCAGTTCAGGACAGTCCGCTAACTATGGCTACACCTTC.